The clone carrying this TCR beta chain was seen more than once but under ten times. Antigen: not known. The data derive from a study of T cells after yellow fever vaccination. Points from the study as a whole: Among primary-vaccination clones, most reappeared after the booster, at roughly 96% for CD4 and more than 75% for CD8. Some clonotypes were seen in both the CD4 and the CD8 compartments. These made up a small share and likely arose from convergent recombination.

Making TCR cDNA involved 5'RACE template switching, which added UMIs and a universal primer site. Using its own MiXCR run on the 5' RACE reads, TCRdb lists one record per CDR3 protein. Of tens of thousands of distinct CDR3 sequences detected, roughly 7.4% appear once; the ten largest clones hold roughly two fifths. The CDR3 runs 15 residues. Germline assignment: CDR1 LNHDA and CDR2 SQIVND (reference sequence). Trimming cost V 3 bases and J 0 bases, with 12 bases left between them. Specimen: CD8+ T cells sorted from PBMCs, collected on the day of the yellow fever booster vaccination. The chain joins TRBV19 to TRBJ2-7; D is ambiguous. This receptor was obtained from a man younger than 45 who received the YFV17D yellow fever vaccine. The CDR3 reads CASSIAGSSSYEQYF. The CDR3 DNA follows: TGTGCCAGTAGTATCGCCGGCTCTAGCTCCTACGAGCAGTACTTC. The full variable domain, rest sourced from reference TRBV19 and TRBJ2-7, is DGGITQSPKYLFRKEGQNVTLSCEQNLNHDAMYWYRQDPGQGLRLIYYSQIVNDFQKGDIAEGYSVSREKKESFPLTVTSAQKNPTAFYLCASSIAGSSSYEQYFGPGTRLTVT.